This TCR delta chain was captured by sequencing in a study of Vδ1+ human thymocytes. The study, taken as a whole, reports: Thymic TRG and TRD repertoires appeared highly polyclonal.

Concerning this clone: The antigen is unknown.

RNA was extracted from the cells and then reverse transcribed. The CDR3 regions were amplified by multiplex PCR from V-gene primers to a constant-region primer. TCRdb re-called the multiplex PCR reads using CATT. The sample shows about 50,000 delta-chain clones, over 13% of them seen only once. The V gene's germline CDR1 is TSWWSYY and CDR2 QGS. This CDR3 has 15 residues. V was cut by 1 base and J by 0 bases, with 9 bases left in between. The sorted cells were CD3+ Vdelta1+ Vdelta2- thymocytes from alphabeta-depleted thymus. This sequence joins TRDV1 and TRDJ1; D is unclear. The sequence came from a girl under three years old who had congenital heart surgery. Material for sequencing was Vdelta1+ gamma-delta thymocytes from the thymus. The subset denotes: FACS-sorted CD3+ TCRalphabeta- TCRVdelta1+ TCRVdelta2- thymocytes. The CDR3 sequence: CALGERATYTDKLIF. DNA of the CDR3: TGTGCTCTTGGGGAACGAGCCACGTACACCGATAAACTCATCTTT.